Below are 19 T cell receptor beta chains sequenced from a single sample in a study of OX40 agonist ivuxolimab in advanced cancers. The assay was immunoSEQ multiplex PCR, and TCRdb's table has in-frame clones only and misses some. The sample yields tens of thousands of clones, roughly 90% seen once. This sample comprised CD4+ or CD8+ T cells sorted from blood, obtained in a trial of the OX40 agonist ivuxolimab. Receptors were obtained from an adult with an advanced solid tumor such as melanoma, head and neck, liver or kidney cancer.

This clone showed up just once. DNA for the CDR3: TGTGCCAGCAGTTTACTAAACACTGAAGCTTTCTTT. It translates to CASSLLNTEAFF. The chain employs TRBV28 and TRBJ1-1; D is undetermined. V lost 2 bases to trimming and J lost 2 bases, with 3 bases between them. This CDR3 region has 12 residues. CDR1 is MDHEN, CDR2 SYDVKM, per germline.

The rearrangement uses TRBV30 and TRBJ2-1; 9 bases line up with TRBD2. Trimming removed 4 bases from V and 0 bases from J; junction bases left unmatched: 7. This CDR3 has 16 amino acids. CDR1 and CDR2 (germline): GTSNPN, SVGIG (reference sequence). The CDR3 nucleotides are TGTGCCTGGAACCTGATAGCGGGAGTCTCCTACAATGAGCAGTTCTTC. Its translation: CAWNLIAGVSYNEQFF.

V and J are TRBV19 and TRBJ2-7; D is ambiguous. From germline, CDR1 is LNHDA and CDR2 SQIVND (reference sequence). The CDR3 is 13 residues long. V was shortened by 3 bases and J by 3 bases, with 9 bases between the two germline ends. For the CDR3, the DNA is TGTGCCAGTAGTATTTCCCCCTTCTACGAGCAGTACTTC. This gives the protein CASSISPFYEQYF.

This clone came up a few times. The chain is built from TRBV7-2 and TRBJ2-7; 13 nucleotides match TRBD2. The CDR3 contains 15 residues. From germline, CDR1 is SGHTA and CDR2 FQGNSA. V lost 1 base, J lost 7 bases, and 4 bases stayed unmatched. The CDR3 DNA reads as TGTGCCAGCAGCTTAGGACTAGCGGGAGGCTGGGAGCAGTACTTC. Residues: CASSLGLAGGWEQYF.

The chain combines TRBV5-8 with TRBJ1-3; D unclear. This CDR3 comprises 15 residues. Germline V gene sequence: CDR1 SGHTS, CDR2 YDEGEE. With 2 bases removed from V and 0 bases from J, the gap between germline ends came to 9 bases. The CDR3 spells CASSFRVYSGNTIYF. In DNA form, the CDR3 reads TGTGCCAGCAGCTTCCGCGTATACTCTGGAAACACCATATATTTT.

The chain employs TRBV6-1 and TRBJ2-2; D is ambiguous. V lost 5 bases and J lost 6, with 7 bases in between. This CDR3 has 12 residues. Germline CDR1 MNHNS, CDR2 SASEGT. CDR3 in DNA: TGTGCCAGCAGTCCCGGTTCCGGGGAGCTGTTTTTT. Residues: CASSPGSGELFF.

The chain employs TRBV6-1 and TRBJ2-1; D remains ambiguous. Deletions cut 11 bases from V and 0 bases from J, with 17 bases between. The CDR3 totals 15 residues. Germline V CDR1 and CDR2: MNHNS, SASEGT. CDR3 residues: CASSNELNSYNEQFF. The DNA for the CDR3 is TGTGCCTCCAGCAATGAGCTTAACTCCTACAATGAGCAGTTCTTC.

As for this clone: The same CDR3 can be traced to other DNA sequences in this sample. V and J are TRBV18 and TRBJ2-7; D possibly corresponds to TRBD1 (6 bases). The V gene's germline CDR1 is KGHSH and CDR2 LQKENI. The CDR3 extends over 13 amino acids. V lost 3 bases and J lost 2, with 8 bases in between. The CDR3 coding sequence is TGTGCCAGCTCACCCCAGGGGACCTACGAGCAGTACTTC. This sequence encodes CASSPQGTYEQYF.

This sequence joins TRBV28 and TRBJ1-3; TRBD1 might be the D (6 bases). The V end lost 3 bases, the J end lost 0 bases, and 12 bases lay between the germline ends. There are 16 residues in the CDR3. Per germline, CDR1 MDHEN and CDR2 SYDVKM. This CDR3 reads CASSLGHSISGNTIYF. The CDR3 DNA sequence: TGTGCCAGCAGTTTGGGACATTCAATCTCTGGAAACACCATATATTTT.

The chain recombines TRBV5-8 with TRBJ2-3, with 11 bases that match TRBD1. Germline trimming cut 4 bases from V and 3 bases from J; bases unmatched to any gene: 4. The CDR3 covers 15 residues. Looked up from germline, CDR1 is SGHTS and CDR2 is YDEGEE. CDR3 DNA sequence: TGTGCCAGCAGCCCCGGACAGGGGGCGACAGATACGCAGTATTTT. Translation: CASSPGQGATDTQYF.

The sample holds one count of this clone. The chain's CDR3 is CASSLARQGGDTQYF. For the CDR3, the DNA is TGTGCCAGCAGTTTAGCTAGACAGGGTGGGGATACGCAGTATTTT. The chain uses TRBV28 and TRBJ2-3, with TRBD1 identical over 7 bases. The CDR3 extends over 15 amino acids. Germline V gives CDR1 MDHEN, CDR2 SYDVKM. V lost 2 bases, J lost 6 bases, and 8 bases stayed unmatched.

The CDR3 spells CASSSGATSTDTQYF. In DNA form, the CDR3 reads TGTGCCAGCAGCTCAGGGGCGACCAGCACAGATACGCAGTATTTT. This rearrangement joins TRBV7-9 to TRBJ2-3; perhaps TRBD1 as D (6 bases). CDR1 SEHNR and CDR2 FQNEAQ come from the germline V gene (reference sequence). There are 15 residues in the CDR3. The V end was cut by 4 bases, the J end by 0 bases, with 11 bases between.

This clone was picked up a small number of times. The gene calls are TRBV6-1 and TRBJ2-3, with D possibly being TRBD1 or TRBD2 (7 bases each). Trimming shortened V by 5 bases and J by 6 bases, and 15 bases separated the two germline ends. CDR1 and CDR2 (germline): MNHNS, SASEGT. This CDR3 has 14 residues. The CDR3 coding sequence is TGTGCCAGCAGTCCCGCAGGGGGGGGCGATACGCAGTATTTT. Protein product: CASSPAGGGDTQYF.

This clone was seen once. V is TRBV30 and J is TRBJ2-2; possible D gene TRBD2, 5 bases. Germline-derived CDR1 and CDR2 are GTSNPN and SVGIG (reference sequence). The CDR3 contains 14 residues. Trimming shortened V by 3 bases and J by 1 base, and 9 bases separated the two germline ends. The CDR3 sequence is CAWRSSGNTGELFF. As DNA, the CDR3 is TGTGCCTGGAGGTCGAGCGGGAACACCGGGGAGCTGTTTTTT.

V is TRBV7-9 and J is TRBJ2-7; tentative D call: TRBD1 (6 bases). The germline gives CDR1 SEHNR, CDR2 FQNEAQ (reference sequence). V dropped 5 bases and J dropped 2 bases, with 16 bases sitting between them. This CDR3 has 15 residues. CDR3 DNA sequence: TGTGCCAGCAGCCTATACGGGACACTGACCTACGAGCAGTACTTC. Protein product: CASSLYGTLTYEQYF.

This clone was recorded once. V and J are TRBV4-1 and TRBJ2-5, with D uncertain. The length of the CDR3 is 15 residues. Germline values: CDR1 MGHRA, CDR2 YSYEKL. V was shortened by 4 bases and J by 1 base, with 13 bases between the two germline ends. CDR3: CASSPGYGGQETQYF. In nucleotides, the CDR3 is TGCGCCAGCAGCCCAGGATACGGCGGCCAAGAGACCCAGTACTTC.

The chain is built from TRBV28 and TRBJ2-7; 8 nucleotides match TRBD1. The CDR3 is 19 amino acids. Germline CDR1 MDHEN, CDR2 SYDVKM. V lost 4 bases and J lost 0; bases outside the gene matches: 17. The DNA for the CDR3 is TGTGCCAGCAGTTCTCCAACGTGGTCAGGGGGCCTCTTCTCCTACGAGCAGTACTTC. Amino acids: CASSSPTWSGGLFSYEQYF.

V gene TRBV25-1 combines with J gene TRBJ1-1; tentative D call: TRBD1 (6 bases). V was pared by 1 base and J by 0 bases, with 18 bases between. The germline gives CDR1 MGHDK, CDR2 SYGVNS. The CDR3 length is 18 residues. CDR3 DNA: TGTGCCAGCAGTGAATCAAGGCGGGGGGCGAAGGTGAACACTGAAGCTTTCTTT. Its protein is CASSESRRGAKVNTEAFF. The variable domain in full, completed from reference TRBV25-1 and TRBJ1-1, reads EADIYQTPRYLVIGTGKKITLECSQTMGHDKMYWYQQDPGMELHLIHYSYGVNSTEKGDLSSESTVSRIRTEHFPLTLESARPSHTSQYLCASSESRRGAKVNTEAFFGQGTRLTVV.

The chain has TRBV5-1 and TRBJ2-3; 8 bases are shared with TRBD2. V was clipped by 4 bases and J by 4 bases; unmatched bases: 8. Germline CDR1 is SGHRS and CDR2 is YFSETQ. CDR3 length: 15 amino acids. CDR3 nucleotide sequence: TGCGCCAGCAGCGTTGGGGCGGGGGGATCAGATACGCAGTATTTT. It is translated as CASSVGAGGSDTQYF.